The next 11 T cell receptor beta chains were all read from a single sample in a study of Graves' ophthalmopathy and Graves' hyperthyroidism. RNA transcripts were the source from which TCR beta CDR3 regions were amplified. An opening RT-PCR round employed HTBI primers and preceded a second-round multiplex PCR. In TCRdb, the multiplex PCR reads were re-called with MiXCR into one record per CDR3 protein. In the table there are a few hundred thousand distinct CDR3 sequences, roughly a sixth of which are singletons. Sequencing used peripheral blood. These receptors were obtained from an adult woman with stable Graves' hyperthyroidism.

The chain couples TRBV11-1 to TRBJ2-2; D might be TRBD1 (6 bases). Germline values: CDR1 SGHAT, CDR2 FQDESV (reference sequence). The CDR3 has 15 residues. V was pared by 5 bases and J by 3 bases, with 13 bases between. The CDR3 sequence: CASSKRTADTGELFF. For the CDR3, the DNA is TGTGCCAGCAGCAAACGGACAGCCGACACCGGGGAGCTGTTTTTT. The full variable domain, with the rest looked up from reference TRBV11-1 and TRBJ2-2, is EAEVAQSPRYKITEKSQAVAFWCDPISGHATLYWYRQILGQGPELLVQFQDESVVDDSQLPKDRFSAERLKGVDSTLKIQPAELGDSAMYLCASSKRTADTGELFFGEGSRLTVL.

The sample holds many counts of this clonotype. The genes are TRBV20-1 and TRBJ1-5; TRBD1 matches at 8 bases. V gave up 0 bases and J gave up 7 bases; unmatched junction bases: 14. The CDR3 is 17 residues long. Germline V CDR1 and CDR2: DFQATT, SNEGSKA (reference sequence). Here the CDR3 reads CSARDDLRGRQGQPQHF. The CDR3 nucleotides are TGCAGTGCTAGAGATGATTTAAGGGGAAGACAGGGGCAGCCCCAGCATTTT.

This clonotype was seen at least ten times. The rearrangement uses TRBV11-1 and TRBJ2-7; TRBD2 agrees at 12 bases. Trimming took 6 bases from V and 5 from J; bases not matched to a gene: 8. The CDR3 covers 15 residues. Germline V CDR1 and CDR2: SGHAT, FQDESV (reference sequence). The CDR3 DNA follows: TGTGCCAGCAGTCCCGGACTAGCGGGGTCTAACGAGCAGTACTTC. Translation gives CASSPGLAGSNEQYF.

This clonotype was detected ten times or more. The chain combines TRBV29-1 with TRBJ1-2; perhaps TRBD1 as D (5 bases). Germline V gives CDR1 SQVTM, CDR2 ANQGSEA. The germline V and J ends were trimmed by 1 base and 4 bases, with 13 bases remaining between them. The CDR3 covers 14 residues. The CDR3 bases are TGCAGCGTTGAAGGGGTAGTGCAGGGCTATGGCTACACCTTC. Translating it yields CSVEGVVQGYGYTF.

Points on this clonotype: This could be a read error, since a much larger clone is one nucleotide away. This chain connects TRBV6-2 or TRBV6-3 to TRBJ1-5; D perhaps matches TRBD1 (5 bases). The ends were cut back, 7 bases at V and 8 bases at J, with 18 bases in the middle. Germline V gene sequence: CDR1 MNHEY, CDR2 SVGEGT. This CDR3 comprises 14 residues. CDR3 nucleotide sequence: TGTGCCAGCAAAGCAGGTGGGGCGGTTGAGCCCCAGCATTTT. Residues: CASKAGGAVEPQHF.

This clonotype was found many times. CDR3 residues: CASRPSGGYEQYF. The CDR3 DNA is TGTGCCAGCAGGCCTAGCGGGGGCTACGAGCAGTACTTC. The rearrangement joins TRBV7-2 to TRBJ2-7; 10 nucleotides agree with TRBD2. V shed 6 bases and J 3 bases; nucleotides not matched to a gene: 2. Germline values: CDR1 SGHTA, CDR2 FQGNSA. The CDR3 length is 13 residues.

This clonotype showed up many times. The chain employs TRBV7-8 and TRBJ2-7; 11 positions agree with TRBD2. Germline-derived CDR1 and CDR2 are SGHVS and FQNEAQ. V shed 5 bases and J 4 bases; nucleotides not matched to a gene: 13. CDR3 length: 17 residues. The CDR3 region is CASSPRPLGLAGYEQYF. The CDR3 region has the DNA TGTGCCAGCAGCCCACGCCCCTTAGGACTAGCGGGTTACGAGCAGTACTTC.

In nucleotides, the CDR3 is TGTGCCAGCAGTGAAGCGCTTCTCCCGGGGGGCTACGAGCAGTACTTC. Translated: CASSEALLPGGYEQYF. The J gene is TRBJ2-7, the V gene TRBV6-1; 7 bases are shared with TRBD2. CDR3 length: 16 amino acids. The V and J ends lost 0 bases and 3 bases, in that order; junction bases with no gene match: 8. Germline V CDR1 and CDR2: MNHNS, SASEGT.

DNA for the CDR3: TGTGCCAGCAGCTTATATGGTAGACAAGAGACCCAGTACTTC. Translating it yields CASSLYGRQETQYF. The chain carries TRBV7-9 and TRBJ2-5; D is ambiguous. The germline V and J ends were trimmed by 2 bases and 2 bases, with 9 bases remaining between them. Germline-derived CDR1 and CDR2 are SEHNR and FQNEAQ (reference sequence). This CDR3 contains 14 residues.

This clonotype was detected ten times or more. The chain carries TRBV18 and TRBJ1-2, with D perhaps matching TRBD1 (5 bases). Deletions cut 0 bases from V and 8 bases from J, with 10 bases between. The CDR3 length is 13 residues. Germline loops: CDR1 KGHSH, CDR2 LQKENI. This chain's CDR3 is CASSPPLRDGYTF. The CDR3 DNA follows: TGTGCCAGCTCACCACCTCTAAGGGACGGCTACACCTTC.

This clonotype was recorded at least ten times. V is TRBV6-2 or TRBV6-3 and J is TRBJ1-2; D is ambiguous. The CDR3 is 16 residues long. V gave up 0 bases and J gave up 2 bases, with 13 bases separating them. Germline loops: CDR1 MNHEY, CDR2 SVGEGT. CDR3 bases: TGTGCCAGCAGTTACTCGAGTTCACAGCTAAACTATGGCTACACCTTC. It is translated as CASSYSSSQLNYGYTF.